The source of this T cell receptor beta chain is a study of blood T cell repertoires in COVID-19. Study information: Samples of COVID-19 (acute and convalescent) were obtained from the United States, Italy and Spain.

Measured with immunoSEQ multiplex PCR; TCRdb has only the in-frame clones, and not every one. This sample carries roughly 150,000 clones, more than 70% of them seen once, and the ten largest clones take 15% to 20%. The germline V gene encodes CDR1 SGHNT and CDR2 YYREEE (reference sequence). The CDR3 totals 16 residues. Trimming removed 4 bases from V and 1 base from J; junction bases left unmatched: 8. The material sequenced was peripheral blood. V gene TRBV5-4 combines with J gene TRBJ1-1; TRBD1 matches at 9 bases. The TCR was taken from a woman between 70 and 85 years old who had recovered from COVID-19. The CDR3 DNA reads as TGTGCCAGCAGCCGCGGGACAGGGCTTACGAACACTGAAGCTTTCTTT. Translation: CASSRGTGLTNTEAFF.